This T cell receptor beta chain was retrieved from a study of naive and memory T cell subsets. Cells stained for CD3, CD4, CD8, CD45RA and CD27 were sorted into four subsets. Findings of the study overall: Possibly reflecting memory cells re-expressing CD45RA, a few larger clonotypes occurred in naive repertoires, especially CD8. Diversity fell and Gini index rose from naive through CM, EM, EMRA.

Both TRBC1 and TRBC2 were covered by a beta constant-region primer of two equimolar oligonucleotides. Nested alpha and beta constant-region primers with the SP2 primer drove four PCR rounds on ligated cDNA. One entry per CDR3 protein results from TCRdb running MiXCR on the UMI-ligation and nested PCR reads. The table shows more than 95,000 distinct CDR3 sequences, with roughly 15% occurring only once. Worth noting for this clonotype: Its cognate antigen is unknown.

This CDR3 contains 20 residues. CDR1 and CDR2 (germline): LNHNV, YYDKDF (reference sequence). V dropped 0 bases and J dropped 0 bases, with 21 bases sitting between them. The source of this sequence is a human donor in good health. This chain joins TRBV15 and TRBJ1-3, with a possible D match to TRBD1 (5 bases). Sequencing used naive CD8+ T cells from blood. The CDR3 DNA is TGTGCCACCAGCAGAGATCAGGGCAGGTTAAGTGGGATCTCTGGAAACACCATATATTTT. Amino acids: CATSRDQGRLSGISGNTIYF.